This T cell receptor (beta chain) was retrieved from a study of cytomegalovirus exposure and HLA in healthy donors. Regarding the study as a whole: A later analysis showed HLA-associated TCR beta chains outstripping equally common others in clonal expansion.

In the PCR, 60 Vbeta and 13 Jbeta primers were used. Clones were sequenced by immunoSEQ multiplex PCR, and TCRdb holds only the in-frame ones, with some missing. Of around 190,000 clones in the sample, around 84% were seen once. There are 15 residues in the CDR3. The V gene's germline CDR1 is SGHDT and CDR2 YYEEEE. With 2 bases clipped from V and 9 bases from J, the junction kept 13 bases outside the gene matches. Notes on this clone: Its antigen is currently unknown.

Sequencing input: PBMCs. The genes are TRBV5-6 and TRBJ1-1; 7 bases agree with TRBD1. The source is a girl aged 2 to 10 in good health and CMV-seropositive. This CDR3 is CASSFGAVGDRKAFF. For the CDR3, the DNA is TGTGCCAGCAGCTTTGGGGCAGTTGGGGACAGAAAAGCTTTCTTT.